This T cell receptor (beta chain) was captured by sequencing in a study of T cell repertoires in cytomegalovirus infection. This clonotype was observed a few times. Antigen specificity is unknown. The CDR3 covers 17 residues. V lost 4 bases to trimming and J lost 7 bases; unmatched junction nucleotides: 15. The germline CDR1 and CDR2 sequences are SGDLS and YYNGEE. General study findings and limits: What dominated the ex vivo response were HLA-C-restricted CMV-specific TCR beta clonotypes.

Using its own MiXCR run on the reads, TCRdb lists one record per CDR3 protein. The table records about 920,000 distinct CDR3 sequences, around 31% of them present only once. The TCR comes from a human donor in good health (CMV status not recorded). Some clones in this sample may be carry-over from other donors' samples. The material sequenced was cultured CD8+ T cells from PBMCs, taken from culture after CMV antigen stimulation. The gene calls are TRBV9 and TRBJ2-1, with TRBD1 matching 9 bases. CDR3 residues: CASSLGGGQGLRNEQFF. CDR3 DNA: TGTGCCAGCAGCCTAGGGGGGGGACAGGGTCTACGGAATGAGCAGTTCTTC.